A selection of T cell receptor beta chains follows, all from one sample in a study of chemoradiotherapy in HPV16-positive cancers. The protocol was immunoSEQ multiplex PCR, while the TCRdb copy is restricted to in-frame clones and leaves out a portion. The profile shows some 12,000 clones, roughly 73% of them singletons. This material was collected from a patient who underwent chemoradiotherapy. The receptor source for this set is a human donor with HPV-associated anogenital cancer. CDR3s include the opening cysteine and the closing phenylalanine or tryptophan. D genes are given only for firm matches. Where a row states a size, it is once, few, many or the class of an expanded clone; other rows omit it.

V gene: TRBV14
CDR3 length: 17
J gene: TRBJ2-5
D gene: NA
clone size: NA
CDR3 DNA: TGTGCCAGCAGCCAAGTTTGGTCTGGGCCCTTTGGGGAGACCCAGTACTTC
CDR3 protein: CASSQVWSGPFGETQYF

V gene: TRBV6-5
CDR3 length: 13
J gene: TRBJ2-7
D gene: TRBD2
clone size: NA
CDR3 DNA: TGTGCCAGTTTTAGCGGGAGCTCCTACGAGCAGTACTTC
CDR3 protein: CASFSGSSYEQYF

V gene: TRBV19
CDR3 length: 14
J gene: TRBJ1-2
D gene: TRBD1
clone size: NA
CDR3 DNA: TGTGCCAGTAGTCGTGGGGCAGGGGGCTATGGCTACACCTTC
CDR3 protein: CASSRGAGGYGYTF

V gene: TRBV29-1
CDR3 length: 16
J gene: TRBJ2-5
D gene: TRBD2
clone size: NA
CDR3 DNA: TGCAGCGCCTCGGGACTAGCGGGAGGTAGAGGGGAGACCCAGTACTTC
CDR3 protein: CSASGLAGGRGETQYF

V gene: TRBV5-1
CDR3 length: 16
J gene: TRBJ1-1
D gene: NA
clone size: NA
CDR3 DNA: TGCGCCAGCAGCCTGGGGGACGTACTGGGGAACACTGAAGCTTTCTTT
CDR3 protein: CASSLGDVLGNTEAFF

V gene: TRBV30
CDR3 length: 13
J gene: TRBJ2-3
D gene: NA
clone size: NA
CDR3 DNA: TGTGCCTGGAGTATAGGGGCCCACAATACGCAGTATTTT
CDR3 protein: CAWSIGAHNTQYF

V gene: TRBV11-2
CDR3 length: 14
J gene: TRBJ2-7
D gene: TRBD1
clone size: NA
CDR3 DNA: TGTGCCAGCAGCTTCAGGGGGCTTTCCTACGAGCAGTACTTC
CDR3 protein: CASSFRGLSYEQYF

V gene: TRBV7-2
CDR3 length: 17
J gene: TRBJ2-6
D gene: NA
clone size: once
CDR3 DNA: TGTGCCAGCAGCTTGTTTCCCCAGGGAGCCGGGGCCAACGTCCTGACTTTC
CDR3 protein: CASSLFPQGAGANVLTF

V gene: TRBV7-3
CDR3 length: 18
J gene: TRBJ2-1
D gene: TRBD2
clone size: NA
CDR3 DNA: TGTGCCAGCAGCCGAAGAGGAGCGGGAGGAAGCGGCTACAATGAGCAGTTCTTC
CDR3 protein: CASSRRGAGGSGYNEQFF

V gene: TRBV23-1
CDR3 length: 14
J gene: TRBJ2-5
D gene: NA
clone size: NA
CDR3 DNA: TGCGCCAGCAGTCAATGCACCGACTGGGAGACCCAGTACTTC
CDR3 protein: CASSQCTDWETQYF

V gene: TRBV2
CDR3 length: 16
J gene: TRBJ1-4
D gene: TRBD1
clone size: once
CDR3 DNA: TGTGCCAGCAGTTCCCGACAGGGGGCGGCTAATGAAAAACTGTTTTTT
CDR3 protein: CASSSRQGAANEKLFF

V gene: TRBV6-6
CDR3 length: 13
J gene: TRBJ2-7
D gene: NA
clone size: NA
CDR3 DNA: TGTGCCAGCAGTTCCAGGGGGAGGTACGAGCAGTACTTC
CDR3 protein: CASSSRGRYEQYF